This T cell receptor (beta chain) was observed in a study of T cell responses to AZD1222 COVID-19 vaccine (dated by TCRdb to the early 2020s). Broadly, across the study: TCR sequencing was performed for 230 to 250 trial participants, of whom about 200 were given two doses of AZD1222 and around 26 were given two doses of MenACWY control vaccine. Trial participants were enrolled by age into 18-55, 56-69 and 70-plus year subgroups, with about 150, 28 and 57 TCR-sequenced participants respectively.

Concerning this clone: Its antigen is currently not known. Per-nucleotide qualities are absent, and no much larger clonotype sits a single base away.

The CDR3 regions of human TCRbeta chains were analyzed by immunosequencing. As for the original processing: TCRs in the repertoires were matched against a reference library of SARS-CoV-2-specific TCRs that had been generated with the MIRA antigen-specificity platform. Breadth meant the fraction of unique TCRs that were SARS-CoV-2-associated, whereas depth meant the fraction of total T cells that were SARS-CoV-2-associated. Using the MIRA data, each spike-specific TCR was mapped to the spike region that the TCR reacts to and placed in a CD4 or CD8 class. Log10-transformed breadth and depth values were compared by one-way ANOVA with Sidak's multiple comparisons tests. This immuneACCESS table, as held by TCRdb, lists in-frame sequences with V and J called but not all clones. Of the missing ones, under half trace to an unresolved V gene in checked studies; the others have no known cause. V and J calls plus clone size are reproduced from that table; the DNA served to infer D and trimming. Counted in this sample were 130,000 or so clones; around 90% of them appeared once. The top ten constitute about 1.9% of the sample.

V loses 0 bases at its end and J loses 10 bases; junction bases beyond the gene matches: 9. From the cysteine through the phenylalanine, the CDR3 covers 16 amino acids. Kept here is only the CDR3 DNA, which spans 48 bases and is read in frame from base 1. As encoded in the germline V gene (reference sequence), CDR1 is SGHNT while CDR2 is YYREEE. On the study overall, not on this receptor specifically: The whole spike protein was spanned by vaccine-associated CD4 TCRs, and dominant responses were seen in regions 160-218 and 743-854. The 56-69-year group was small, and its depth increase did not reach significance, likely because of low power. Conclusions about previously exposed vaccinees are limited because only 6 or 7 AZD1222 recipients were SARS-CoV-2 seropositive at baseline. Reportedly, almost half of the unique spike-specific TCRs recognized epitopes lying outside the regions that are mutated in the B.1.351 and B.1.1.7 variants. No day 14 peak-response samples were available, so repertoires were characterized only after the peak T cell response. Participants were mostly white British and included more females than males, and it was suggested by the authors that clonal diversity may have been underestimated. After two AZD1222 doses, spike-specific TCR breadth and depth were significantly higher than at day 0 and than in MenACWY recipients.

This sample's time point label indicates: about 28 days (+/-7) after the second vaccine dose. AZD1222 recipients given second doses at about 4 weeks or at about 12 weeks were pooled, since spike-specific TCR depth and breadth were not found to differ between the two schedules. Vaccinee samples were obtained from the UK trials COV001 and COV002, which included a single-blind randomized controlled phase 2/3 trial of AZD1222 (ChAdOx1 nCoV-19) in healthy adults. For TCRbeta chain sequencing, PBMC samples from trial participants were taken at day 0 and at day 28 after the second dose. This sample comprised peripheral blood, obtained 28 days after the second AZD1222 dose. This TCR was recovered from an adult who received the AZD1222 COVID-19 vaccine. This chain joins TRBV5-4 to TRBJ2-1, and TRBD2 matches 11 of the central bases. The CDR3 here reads CASSLVRSSGGGEQFF. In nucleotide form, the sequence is TGTGCCAGCAGCTTGGTGAGGAGTAGCGGGGGGGGAGAGCAGTTCTTC.